These 20 T cell receptor beta chains came from one sample sequenced in a study of CD8+CD57+ T cells in acquired aplastic anemia. The patients chosen for sequencing had shown expansion of CD8+CD57+ cells (detected by flow cytometry). For CDR3 and TCR beta VDJ profiling, genomic DNA was the template used. One entry per CDR3 protein, called by TCRdb with MiXCR from the reads. The sample carries around 170,000 distinct CDR3 sequences, roughly 45% recorded once. What was sequenced was sorted CD4+, CD8+, or CD8+CD57+ T cells (not recorded which) from PBMCs. All receptors come from a human donor with aplastic anemia.

The V and J genes are TRBV9 and TRBJ2-1; 7 positions match TRBD2. The trim removed 3 bases at V and 1 base at J, leaving 4 bases unmatched. The germline V gene encodes CDR1 SGDLS and CDR2 YYNGEE. The CDR3 is 15 amino acids. The CDR3 DNA sequence: TGTGCCAGCAGCGCGATGGGGGGGTCCTACAATGAGCAGTTCTTC. Translated, it gives CASSAMGGSYNEQFF.

V gene TRBV12-3 or TRBV12-4 combines with J gene TRBJ1-6, with unresolved D. Trimming took off 1 base at V and 3 bases at J, with 4 bases between the two ends. The CDR3 spans 14 residues. Here the CDR3 DNA reads TGTGCCAGCAGTTTAGGGGGCTATAATTCACCCCTCCACTTT. Protein: CASSLGGYNSPLHF.

The gene calls are TRBV20-1 and TRBJ2-2; 10 bases align to TRBD1. This CDR3 region has 15 residues. Trimming cost V 2 bases and J 3 bases; bases outside gene matches: 3. Germline V lookup: CDR1 DFQATT, CDR2 SNEGSKA (reference sequence). The DNA of the CDR3 is TGCAGTGCTAGACCCGGGACAGGGGACACCGGGGAGCTGTTTTTT. Its protein product is CSARPGTGDTGELFF.

V gene TRBV25-1 combines with J gene TRBJ2-7; 7 bases map to TRBD1. CDR3 length equals 13 residues. V lost 4 bases, J lost 6 bases, and 6 bases stayed unmatched. Germline loops: CDR1 MGHDK, CDR2 SYGVNS. This chain's CDR3 is CASSGQGVGEQYF. The CDR3 DNA reads as TGTGCCAGCAGTGGGCAGGGGGTCGGCGAGCAGTACTTC.

This clonotype occurred many times. Its ends do not fully match the called genes, so a read error is possible. This rearrangement joins TRBV2 to TRBJ2-7; 7 bases are shared with TRBD1. Germline lookup yields CDR1 SNHLY and CDR2 FYNNEI. The CDR3 has 11 residues. CDR3 bases: TGTGCCAGCAGTTCAGACAGGGTCGTCAACTTC. This sequence encodes CASSSDRVVNF.

The rearrangement joins TRBV11-2 to TRBJ2-2; 10 bases agree with TRBD2. CDR3 length: 16 amino acids. J was trimmed by 2 bases and V by 3 bases; bases with no gene match: 3. CDR1 is SGHAT and CDR2 is FQNNGV in the germline V gene. CDR3 region: CASSLSGGANTGELFF. CDR3 sequence (DNA): TGTGCCAGCAGCTTGAGCGGGGGGGCCAACACCGGGGAGCTGTTTTTT.

This clonotype was detected many times. The chain couples TRBV3-1 to TRBJ1-5; 7 nucleotides align to TRBD1. The CDR3 loop spans 14 amino acids. Germline CDR1 reads LGHDT; CDR2 reads YNNKEL (reference sequence). V lost 4 bases to trimming and J lost 4 bases; unmatched junction nucleotides: 4. The CDR3 is CASSPGTANQPQHF. The CDR3 coding sequence is TGTGCCAGCAGCCCGGGGACAGCGAATCAGCCCCAGCATTTT.

The chain uses TRBV19 and TRBJ2-7; 9 bases align to TRBD1. V gave up 5 bases and J gave up 7 bases; unmatched junction bases: 12. The CDR3 loop spans 15 amino acids. Germline CDR1 and CDR2: LNHDA and SQIVND (reference sequence). The CDR3 DNA follows: TGTGCCAGTAGTTCCAGCCGGGACAGGGACCGAGAGCAGTACTTC. As protein: CASSSSRDRDREQYF. Together with reference TRBV19 and TRBJ2-7, the CDR3 gives the full variable domain: DGGITQSPKYLFRKEGQNVTLSCEQNLNHDAMYWYRQDPGQGLRLIYYSQIVNDFQKGDIAEGYSVSREKKESFPLTVTSAQKNPTAFYLCASSSSRDRDREQYFGPGTRLTVT.

This clonotype was found a few times. V is TRBV18 and J is TRBJ2-7, with D tentatively TRBD1 (5 bases). V dropped 3 bases and J dropped 6 bases, with 18 bases sitting between them. The CDR3 consists of 15 residues. In germline, CDR1 is KGHSH, CDR2 LQKENI. The CDR3 protein is CASSPPSTVRGEQYF. The DNA of the CDR3 is TGTGCCAGCTCACCCCCGAGTACGGTTAGGGGCGAGCAGTACTTC. Full variable domain (remainder filled in from reference TRBV18 and TRBJ2-7): NAGVMQNPRHLVRRRGQEARLRCSPMKGHSHVYWYRQLPEEGLKFMVYLQKENIIDESGMPKERFSAEFPKEGPSILRIQQVVRGDSAAYFCASSPPSTVRGEQYFGPGTRLTVT.

There are many counts of this clonotype. V is TRBV6-6 and J is TRBJ1-1; D may be TRBD1 (6 bases). The CDR3 is 13 residues long. Germline CDR1 MNHNY, CDR2 SVGAGI (reference sequence). The germline V and J ends were trimmed by 6 bases and 3 bases, with 11 bases remaining between them. Here the CDR3 DNA reads TGTGCCAGCAGGGACAGCCTGGACACTGAAGCTTTCTTT. It is translated as CASRDSLDTEAFF.

This clonotype turned up a few times. V and J are TRBV19 and TRBJ2-7, with 8 bases matching TRBD1. Trimming took 6 bases from V and 7 from J; bases not matched to a gene: 11. The CDR3 runs 14 residues. Germline CDR1 is LNHDA and CDR2 is SQIVND (reference sequence). CDR3 in amino acids: CASRTTGGRGEQYF. CDR3 nucleotide sequence: TGTGCCAGTAGGACAACAGGGGGGCGAGGGGAGCAGTACTTC. The entire variable domain, with the rest obtained from reference TRBV19 and TRBJ2-7, is as follows: DGGITQSPKYLFRKEGQNVTLSCEQNLNHDAMYWYRQDPGQGLRLIYYSQIVNDFQKGDIAEGYSVSREKKESFPLTVTSAQKNPTAFYLCASRTTGGRGEQYFGPGTRLTVT.

This clonotype was seen once. Possible read error: a much larger clone is one base away. The chain links TRBV7-2 to TRBJ2-4; TRBD2 agrees at 7 bases. The CDR3 runs 16 residues. Germline loops: CDR1 SGHTA, CDR2 FQGNSA. This chain's CDR3 is CVSSLAGSIAKNIQYF. In DNA form, the CDR3 reads TGTGTCAGCAGCTTAGCGGGCAGTATAGCCAAAAACATTCAGTACTTC. Supplemented by reference TRBV7-2 and TRBJ2-4, the full variable domain reads GAGVSQSPSNKVTEKGKDVELRCDPISGHTALYWYRQSLGQGLEFLIYFQGNSAPDKSGLPSDRFSAERTGGSVSTLTIQRTQQEDSAVYLCVSSLAGSIAKNIQYFGAGTRLSVL.

The chain uses TRBV2 and TRBJ1-2; D is ambiguous. Germline loops: CDR1 SNHLY, CDR2 FYNNEI. CDR3 size: 15 residues. V was pared by 6 bases and J by 5 bases, with 19 bases between. The CDR3 loop is CASSLVSQREYGYTF. For the CDR3, the DNA is TGTGCCAGCAGCTTAGTCAGCCAGCGGGAGTATGGCTACACCTTC. Combining the CDR3 with reference TRBV2 and TRBJ1-2 gives the whole variable domain EPEVTQTPSHQVTQMGQEVILRCVPISNHLYFYWYRQILGQKVEFLVSFYNNEISEKSEIFDDQFSVERPDGSNFTLKIRSTKLEDSAMYFCASSLVSQREYGYTFGSGTRLTVV.

This rearrangement joins TRBV29-1 to TRBJ1-2; 8 nucleotides line up with TRBD1. Germline loops: CDR1 SQVTM, CDR2 ANQGSEA. This CDR3 has 14 amino acids. Losses at the gene ends were 5 bases for V and 3 bases for J; bases not matched to a gene: 8. DNA of the CDR3: TGCAGCGTTAGGCATGGACAGGGTGACTATGGCTACACCTTC. Its protein is CSVRHGQGDYGYTF.

Many counts were recorded for this clonotype. The chain joins TRBV7-2 to TRBJ1-6; no firm D call. This CDR3 contains 12 residues. Trimming took 3 bases from V and 9 from J, leaving 6 bases between them. Germline lookup yields CDR1 SGHTA and CDR2 FQGNSA. Written as DNA, the CDR3 is TGTGCCAGCAGCTTTTCCAGTTCACCCCTCCACTTT. Its protein product is CASSFSSSPLHF.

This clonotype was detected only once. The genes are TRBV29-1 and TRBJ1-2; TRBD1 is a possible D gene (5 bases). This CDR3 comprises 13 residues. V lost 6 bases, J lost 2 bases, and 13 bases lay in between. Germline values: CDR1 SQVTM, CDR2 ANQGSEA. As DNA, the CDR3 is TGCAGCGTAGGTGGGGGACCAAACTATGGCTACACCTTC. It encodes CSVGGGPNYGYTF.

The V gene is TRBV6-2 or TRBV6-3, the J gene TRBJ2-7, with D tentatively TRBD2 (5 bases). Per germline, CDR1 MNHEY and CDR2 SVGEGT. V lost 5 bases to trimming and J lost 7 bases, with 15 bases between them. The length of the CDR3 is 13 residues. The CDR3 DNA sequence: TGTGCCAGCAGTCACATAACGGGAAAAGAGCAGTACGTC. It specifies CASSHITGKEQYV.

The chain uses TRBV2 and TRBJ2-3; D might be TRBD1 (5 bases). The CDR3 covers 15 residues. Germline V gene data show CDR1 as SNHLY and CDR2 as FYNNEI. Trimming pared 5 bases from V and 4 bases from J, leaving 16 bases between. The CDR3 DNA sequence: TGTGCCAGCAGTTACAGGCAGGGTGGCTCAGATACGCAGTATTTT. It codes for CASSYRQGGSDTQYF. Using reference TRBV2 and TRBJ2-3 for the parts outside the CDR3, the full variable domain is EPEVTQTPSHQVTQMGQEVILRCVPISNHLYFYWYRQILGQKVEFLVSFYNNEISEKSEIFDDQFSVERPDGSNFTLKIRSTKLEDSAMYFCASSYRQGGSDTQYFGPGTRLTVL.

V usage is TRBV6-1 and J usage is TRBJ1-2; D uncertain. Trimming took 7 bases from V and 4 from J, leaving 10 bases between them. Germline V gives CDR1 MNHNS, CDR2 SASEGT. The CDR3 length is 12 residues. Here the CDR3 reads CASNPRGYGYTF. The DNA for the CDR3 is TGTGCCAGCAATCCTCGGGGCTATGGCTACACCTTC.

This chain links TRBV7-9 with TRBJ2-7, with a possible D match to TRBD2 (5 bases). This CDR3 is built from 14 residues. Trimming took off 1 base at V and 2 bases at J, with 9 bases between the two ends. Germline-derived CDR1 and CDR2 are SEHNR and FQNEAQ (reference sequence). The CDR3 DNA sequence: TGTGCCAGCAGCTTAGGGAGGCAGACCTACGAGCAGTACTTC. Protein product: CASSLGRQTYEQYF.